This T cell receptor beta chain was captured by sequencing in a study of cytomegalovirus exposure and HLA in healthy donors (dated by TCRdb to about 2017). Context from the whole study: According to a later analysis, one platform produced both the 120 validation repertoires and the 670 or so repertoires of the first cohort. To predict cytomegalovirus infection status, the study combined high-throughput TCR immunosequencing, statistical association of individual TCRs with disease status, and machine learning. In addition to the first cohort of 666 subjects, a separate validation cohort of around 110 different subjects was used. The study aimed to test whether signatures of past pathogen exposure could be identified by cataloging public T cell receptors.

The donors belonged to the validation cohort of over a hundred subjects, which was separate from the roughly 680-subject first cohort. The CDR3 spans 12 residues, from the cysteine through the phenylalanine. Just the 36-base CDR3 DNA is kept, in frame starting at base 1. CDR1 and CDR2 are drawn from the germline V gene (reference sequence): MNHEY, SMNVEV. The V end loses 8 bases and the J end loses 6 bases, and a stretch of 11 bases separates them. Libraries were constructed by the immunoSEQ multiplex PCR assay. Concerning the study's data processing: A statistical classification framework was built to diagnose cytomegalovirus status from the catalog of TCR beta chain sequences. The table was pulled from immuneACCESS by TCRdb, which kept in-frame rearrangements only. Such tables lose some clones; where checked, under half of the loss comes from unresolved V genes, and the rest has no known cause. D and trimming come from the DNA, and the V and J calls and clone size come from that table. This sample comprises 100,000 to 150,000 clones, approximately 88% of them detected only once. Clones ranked in the top ten supply about 2% of the sample.

The study at large found these results: The study gave a list of about 160 TCR beta chains associated with cytomegalovirus. It was suggested by the authors that the approach could potentially be generalized to other disease states and immunological phenotypes. While some public TCRs were present in many individuals, most TCR sequences turned up only very rarely across donors. A later analysis lacked HLA typing for the validation cohort, so it scored co-occurrence in that cohort across all 110 or so repertoires. In a later analysis, TCRs clustered in the first cohort were found to also tend to co-occur in the approximately 120 validation repertoires, with approximately 95% of cluster scores above 0. In vitro tests confirmed that three of the cytomegalovirus-associated TCR beta chains recognize cytomegalovirus antigens. The classifier was reported to diagnose cytomegalovirus status with high specificity and sensitivity in both the original and validation cohorts.

Concerning this clone: Its cognate antigen has yet to be identified. The sample holds no much larger clone one base away, and base qualities are not on file.

The clonotype was recovered from a woman under 30 in good health and CMV-seronegative. Material for sequencing was PBMCs. Here the chain combines TRBV27 and TRBJ1-5, with a weak D call of TRBD1 (5 bases match). The CDR3 protein sequence reads: CASQGRGQPQHF. The nucleotides are TGTGCCAGCCAGGGCCGCGGTCAGCCCCAGCATTTT.